This TCR beta chain was captured by sequencing in a study of blood T cell repertoires in COVID-19. V was pared by 2 bases and J by 2 bases, with 6 bases between. The germline CDR1 and CDR2 sequences are MNHEY and SVGAGI. The CDR3 loop spans 13 amino acids. Profiling relied on immunoSEQ multiplex PCR, and the TCRdb table lists in-frame clones only, not all of them. The sample has 35,000 to 45,000 clones, approximately 89% seen once. The rearrangement joins TRBV6-5 to TRBJ2-5; no definite D call. The sequence derives from a human donor in a cohort sampled during active COVID-19. Source material: peripheral blood. The CDR3 loop reads CASSYGTQETQYF. The CDR3 DNA sequence: TGTGCCAGCAGTTACGGTACTCAAGAGACCCAGTACTTC.